One sample yielded the 12 T cell receptor beta chains listed below, sequenced in a study of response to subunit inactivated influenza vaccine. TCRdb reanalysed the RT-PCR reads using MiXCR and keeps one entry per CDR3 protein. The sample yields over 300,000 distinct CDR3 sequences, around a fifth seen once. The sequencing here drew on PBMCs from blood, taken approximately 22 months after vaccination. The receptors were sampled from a man between 50 and 69 years old who received an inactivated influenza vaccine.

The V and J genes are TRBV5-8 and TRBJ2-5, with unresolved D. Germline lookup yields CDR1 SGHTS and CDR2 YDEGEE. Trimming left V 2 bases short and J 1 base short, with 12 bases between. CDR3 size: 15 residues. This CDR3 reads CASSFFLVTQETQYF. The CDR3 nucleotides are TGTGCCAGCAGCTTCTTTTTAGTAACCCAAGAGACCCAGTACTTC.

There are many counts of this clonotype. The J gene is TRBJ1-2, the V gene TRBV6-5; weak D call: TRBD1 (6 bases). V lost 6 bases and J lost 3, with 14 bases in between. This CDR3 is built from 14 residues. Germline loops: CDR1 MNHEY, CDR2 SVGAGI. The CDR3: CASSYQGLDYGYTF. CDR3 nucleotide sequence: TGTGCCAGCAGCTACCAGGGGCTCGACTATGGCTACACCTTC.

The chain links TRBV29-1 to TRBJ1-2; possible D gene TRBD1, 5 bases. The germline V gene encodes CDR1 SQVTM and CDR2 ANQGSEA. CDR3 length: 11 amino acids. The V end was cut by 3 bases, the J end by 5 bases, with 7 bases between. The CDR3 DNA reads TGCAGCGTTGAGTCAGGGTATGGCTACACCTTC. It translates to CSVESGYGYTF.

This clonotype occurred many times. The chain joins TRBV6-1 to TRBJ1-3; D is unclear. Trimming stripped 6 bases from V and 0 bases from J, with 9 bases between. Germline V gives CDR1 MNHNS, CDR2 SASEGT. This CDR3 region has 14 residues. Here the CDR3 reads CASRKGSSGNTIYF. CDR3 bases: TGTGCCAGCAGGAAGGGTAGCTCTGGAAACACCATATATTTT.

There are a few counts of this clonotype. The chain has TRBV20-1 and TRBJ2-7; 10 bases agree with TRBD1. The trim removed 5 bases at V and 2 bases at J, leaving 6 bases unmatched. CDR3 size: 14 residues. The germline gives CDR1 DFQATT, CDR2 SNEGSKA (reference sequence). DNA for the CDR3: TGCAGTGCTCCCCCGGGACAGGGGACCTACGAGCAGTACTTC. This gives the protein CSAPPGQGTYEQYF.

In its sample, this clonotype was seen a few times. The V and J genes are TRBV15 and TRBJ2-1, with 8 bases fitting TRBD1. With 3 bases clipped from V and 6 bases from J, the junction kept 1 base outside the gene matches. The CDR3 runs 13 residues. Germline values: CDR1 LNHNV, CDR2 YYDKDF (reference sequence). Written as DNA, the CDR3 is TGTGCCACCAGCAGCCAGGGGGCCAATGAGCAGTTCTTC. Translating gives CATSSQGANEQFF.

The chain couples TRBV3-1 to TRBJ2-1, with D possibly matching TRBD1 (6 bases). CDR3 size: 16 residues. Germline-derived CDR1 and CDR2 are LGHDT and YNNKEL (reference sequence). Trimming stripped 3 bases from V and 3 bases from J, with 15 bases between. The CDR3 sequence: CASSHSQGSYYNEQFF. In DNA form, the CDR3 reads TGTGCCAGCAGCCATTCACAGGGATCTTACTACAATGAGCAGTTCTTC.

The J gene is TRBJ2-7, the V gene TRBV19; D may be TRBD1 or TRBD2 (5 bases each). CDR1 is LNHDA and CDR2 is SQIVND in the germline V gene (reference sequence). The CDR3 is made up of 16 amino acids. The ends were cut back, 3 bases at V and 2 bases at J, with 17 bases in the middle. The CDR3 loop is CASSMSSGPRTYEQYF. The CDR3 DNA reads TGTGCCAGTAGTATGTCGTCGGGACCGAGGACCTACGAGCAGTACTTC.

This clonotype was found many times. In DNA, the CDR3 is TGCAGCGTTGTGTCCTACAATGAGCAGTTCTTC. As protein: CSVVSYNEQFF. This chain connects TRBV29-1 to TRBJ2-1; no definite D call. CDR1 and CDR2 from the germline V gene are SQVTM and ANQGSEA. Deletions cut 4 bases from V and 1 base from J, with 2 bases between. The CDR3 contains 11 residues.

Only a few counts were recorded for this clonotype. V is TRBV10-3 and J is TRBJ2-5, with 9 bases lining up with TRBD2. Germline-derived CDR1 and CDR2 are ENHRY and SYGVKD. CDR3 length: 14 residues. Trimming cost V 10 bases and J 5 bases; bases outside gene matches: 11. The CDR3 coding sequence is TGTGCCACCCAGCGACTAGCGGATACGGAGACCCAGTACTTC. It encodes CATQRLADTETQYF.

The rearrangement uses TRBV4-3 and TRBJ2-5; TRBD2 agrees at 9 bases. The CDR3 has 17 residues. From germline, CDR1 is LGHNA and CDR2 YSLEER. The V segment lost 1 base and the J segment 5 bases; nucleotides outside the gene matches: 11. CDR3 nucleotide sequence: TGCGCCAGCAGCCAAGTACATCGAGCGGGGGGTGTTGAGACCCAGTACTTC. Its protein product is CASSQVHRAGGVETQYF.

J is TRBJ1-5 and V is TRBV20-1, with no clear D. The V and J ends lost 4 bases and 0 bases respectively, with 19 bases between them. This CDR3 region has 17 residues. CDR1 is DFQATT and CDR2 is SNEGSKA in the germline V gene (reference sequence). The CDR3 sequence: CSATNVAELYSNQPQHF. CDR3 DNA sequence: TGCAGTGCTACGAACGTGGCGGAACTATATAGCAATCAGCCCCAGCATTTT.